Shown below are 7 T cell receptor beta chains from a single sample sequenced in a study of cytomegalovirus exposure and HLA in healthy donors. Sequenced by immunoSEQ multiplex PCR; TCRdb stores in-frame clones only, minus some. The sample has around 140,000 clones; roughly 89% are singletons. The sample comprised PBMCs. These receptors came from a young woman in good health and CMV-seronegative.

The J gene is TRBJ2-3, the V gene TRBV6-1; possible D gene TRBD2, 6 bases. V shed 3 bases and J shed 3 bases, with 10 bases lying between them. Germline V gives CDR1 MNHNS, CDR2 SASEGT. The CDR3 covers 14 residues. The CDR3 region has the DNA TGTGCCAGCAGTGAGCGGGGAGATACAGATACGCAGTATTTT. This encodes CASSERGDTDTQYF.

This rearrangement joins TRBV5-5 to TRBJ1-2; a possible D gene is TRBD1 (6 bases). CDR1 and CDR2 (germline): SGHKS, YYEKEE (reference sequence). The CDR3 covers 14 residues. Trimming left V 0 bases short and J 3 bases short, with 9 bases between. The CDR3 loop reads CASSLGDTYYGYTF. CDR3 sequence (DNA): TGTGCCAGCAGCTTGGGGGACACATACTATGGCTACACCTTC. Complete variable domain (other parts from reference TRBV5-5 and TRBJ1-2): DAGVTQSPTHLIKTRGQQVTLRCSPISGHKSVSWYQQVLGQGPQFIFQYYEKEERGRGNFPDRFSARQFPNYSSELNVNALLLGDSALYLCASSLGDTYYGYTFGSGTRLTVV.

This CDR3 reads CASSQVDLAGGFPGYNEQFF. The CDR3 nucleotides read TGCGCCAGCAGCCAAGTGGACCTAGCGGGGGGGTTTCCCGGATACAATGAGCAGTTCTTC. The chain combines TRBV4-1 with TRBJ2-1; 12 bases agree with TRBD2. J lost 4 bases, V lost 1 base, and 14 bases had no gene match. The CDR3 has 20 residues. Germline CDR1 and CDR2: MGHRA and YSYEKL.

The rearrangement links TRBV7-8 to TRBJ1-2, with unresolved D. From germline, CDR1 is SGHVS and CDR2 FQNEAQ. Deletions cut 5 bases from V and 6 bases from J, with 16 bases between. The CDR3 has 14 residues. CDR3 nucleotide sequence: TGTGCCAGCAGCCTAAAGGGAGGAGGCGATGGCTACACCTTC. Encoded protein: CASSLKGGGDGYTF.

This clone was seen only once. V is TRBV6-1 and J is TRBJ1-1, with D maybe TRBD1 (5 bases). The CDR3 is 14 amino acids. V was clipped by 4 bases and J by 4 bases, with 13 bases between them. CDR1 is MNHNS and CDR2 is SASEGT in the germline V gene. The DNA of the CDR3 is TGTGCCAGCAGTGGCGACCGGGGGGGCACTGAAGCTTTCTTT. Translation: CASSGDRGGTEAFF.

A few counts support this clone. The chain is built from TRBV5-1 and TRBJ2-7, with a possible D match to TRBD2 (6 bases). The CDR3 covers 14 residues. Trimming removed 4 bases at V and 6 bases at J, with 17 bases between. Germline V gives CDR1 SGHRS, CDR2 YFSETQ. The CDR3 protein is CASSPGSTSFEQYF. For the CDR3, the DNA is TGCGCCAGCAGCCCTGGATCGACTAGTTTCGAGCAGTACTTC.

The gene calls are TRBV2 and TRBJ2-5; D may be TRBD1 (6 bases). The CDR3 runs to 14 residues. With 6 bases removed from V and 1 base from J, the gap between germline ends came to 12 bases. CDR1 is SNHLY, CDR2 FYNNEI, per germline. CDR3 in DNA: TGTGCCAGCAGCGAAATGGGGGCCCAAGAGACCCAGTACTTC. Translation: CASSEMGAQETQYF.